Below are 29 T cell receptor beta chains sequenced from a single sample in a study of T cell responses to AZD1222 COVID-19 vaccine. Only in-frame clones appear in the TCRdb table, and some are missing; sequencing was by immunoSEQ multiplex PCR. Of around 140,000 clones listed, 85% to 95% are singletons. Specimen: peripheral blood, collected on day 0 of AZD1222 vaccination. These receptors were taken from an adult in good health.

The chain joins TRBV5-1 to TRBJ1-1; 7 bases agree with TRBD1. The V gene end was trimmed by 4 bases and the J gene end by 1 base; junction bases not matched to a gene: 4. Germline assignment: CDR1 SGHRS and CDR2 YFSETQ. The CDR3 is 14 residues long. CDR3 sequence reads: CASSRTGANTEAFF. For the CDR3, the DNA is TGCGCCAGCAGCCGAACAGGGGCGAACACTGAAGCTTTCTTT.

The V call is TRBV2, the J call TRBJ1-2, with D uncertain. V dropped 4 bases and J dropped 4 bases, with 19 bases sitting between them. The length of the CDR3 is 16 residues. In germline, CDR1 is SNHLY, CDR2 FYNNEI. The CDR3 DNA reads TGTGCCAGCAGTGTTCCGTCCGACACGGAGTTCTATGGCTACACCTTC. Its translation is CASSVPSDTEFYGYTF. The full variable domain, with the rest looked up from reference TRBV2 and TRBJ1-2, is EPEVTQTPSHQVTQMGQEVILRCVPISNHLYFYWYRQILGQKVEFLVSFYNNEISEKSEIFDDQFSVERPDGSNFTLKIRSTKLEDSAMYFCASSVPSDTEFYGYTFGSGTRLTVV.

V is TRBV10-3 and J is TRBJ1-2, with 7 nucleotides matching TRBD1. V lost 4 bases, J lost 7 bases, and 12 bases stayed unmatched. Germline V gene data show CDR1 as ENHRY and CDR2 as SYGVKD. The CDR3 runs to 15 residues. CDR3 nucleotides: TGTGCCATCAGTGGGGACAGCCCGGCCAGGTTTGGCTACACCTTC. Translated, it gives CAISGDSPARFGYTF.

This clone has just one count. The chain carries TRBV27 and TRBJ1-1; the match to TRBD1 covers 8 bases. Germline CDR1 MNHEY, CDR2 SMNVEV (reference sequence). The CDR3 spans 14 residues. Germline trimming cut 3 bases from V and 2 bases from J; bases unmatched to any gene: 2. The CDR3, as DNA: TGTGCCAGCAGTTTTGGACAGGGCAACACTGAAGCTTTCTTT. Protein sequence: CASSFGQGNTEAFF.

This chain joins TRBV6-7 and TRBJ1-2; 7 bases align to TRBD1. TRBV6-7 falls under the ORF class, with uncertain function. CDR3 length equals 14 residues. V was pared by 6 bases and J by 4 bases, with 8 bases of the junction left unmatched. The CDR3 loop is CASRDRVRGYGYTF. CDR3 DNA sequence: TGTGCCAGCAGAGACAGGGTCAGGGGCTATGGCTACACCTTC.

The chain combines TRBV6-2 or TRBV6-3 with TRBJ2-3; D uncertain. Germline V gene sequence: CDR1 MNHEY, CDR2 SVGEGT. V was shortened by 0 bases and J by 2 bases, with 15 bases between the two germline ends. The length of the CDR3 is 17 residues. The CDR3 region has the DNA TGTGCCAGCAGTTACTCGGCCTATGTTGCGCTCACAGATACGCAGTATTTT. The encoded protein is CASSYSAYVALTDTQYF.

The rearrangement links TRBV5-8 to TRBJ1-4, with 9 positions matching TRBD1. Germline values: CDR1 SGHTS, CDR2 YDEGEE. With 5 bases clipped from V and 5 bases from J, the junction kept 13 bases outside the gene matches. This CDR3 region has 17 residues. CDR3 protein: CASSLGQGLNGNEKLFF. CDR3 nucleotide sequence: TGTGCCAGCAGTTTAGGACAGGGGTTAAACGGAAATGAAAAACTGTTTTTT. The full variable domain, in which reference TRBV5-8 and TRBJ1-4 provide the parts outside the CDR3, is EAGVTQSPTHLIKTRGQQATLRCSPISGHTSVYWYQQALGLGLQFLLWYDEGEERNRGNFPPRFSGRQFPNYSSELNVNALELEDSALYLCASSLGQGLNGNEKLFFGSGTQLSVL.

J is TRBJ2-3 and V is TRBV12-3 or TRBV12-4; D is possibly TRBD2 (5 bases). The V gene lost 4 bases and the J gene lost 8 bases, with 10 bases spanning the gap. The CDR3 length is 12 residues. CDR3 amino acids: CASSSRGFTQYF. The CDR3 DNA reads TGTGCCAGCAGTTCCCGAGGGTTTACGCAGTATTTT.

The CDR3 nucleotides read TGTGCCAGCAGCCAAGAAAGGTCCGATCAGCCCCAGCATTTT. As protein: CASSQERSDQPQHF. The gene calls are TRBV4-2 and TRBJ1-5; D gene ambiguous. V was pared by 0 bases and J by 5 bases, with 8 bases between. Per the germline V gene, CDR1 is LGHNA and CDR2 is YNFKEQ. The CDR3 runs 14 residues.

Only one count was recorded for this clone. The chain is built from TRBV7-8 and TRBJ2-6; tentatively, D is TRBD1 or TRBD2 (5 bases each). Germline V gene data show CDR1 as SGHVS and CDR2 as FQNEAQ. This CDR3 contains 16 residues. Trimming pared 1 base from V and 4 bases from J, leaving 11 bases between. The DNA for the CDR3 is TGTGCCAGCAGCTTAGGGTGGGGGATAGGGGCCAACGTCCTGACTTTC. Protein: CASSLGWGIGANVLTF.

V usage is TRBV2 and J usage is TRBJ1-3; D gene uncertain. The CDR3 has 14 amino acids. The V gene lost 4 bases and the J gene lost 0 bases, with 7 bases spanning the gap. Germline-derived CDR1 and CDR2 are SNHLY and FYNNEI. CDR3 in DNA: TGTGCCAGCAGTGTATCCGGCTCTGGAAACACCATATATTTT. Its translation is CASSVSGSGNTIYF.

The chain has TRBV7-2 and TRBJ1-3, with unresolved D. Per the germline V gene, CDR1 is SGHTA and CDR2 is FQGNSA. This CDR3 is 13 amino acids long. V lost 3 bases, J lost 0 bases, and 3 bases lay in between. CDR3 sequence reads: CASSFNSGNTIYF. Written as DNA, the CDR3 is TGTGCCAGCAGCTTTAACTCTGGAAACACCATATATTTT.

The chain uses TRBV5-4 and TRBJ2-1, with D unclear. The V end was cut by 0 bases, the J end by 9 bases, with 10 bases between. The CDR3 is made up of 13 amino acids. Looked up from germline, CDR1 is SGHNT and CDR2 is YYREEE (reference sequence). The CDR3 bases are TGTGCCAGCAGCTTGGATTCCGCCCGTGAGCAGTTCTTC. Its translation: CASSLDSAREQFF.

This chain's CDR3 is CASSQDAGRRDGYTF. The CDR3 bases are TGCGCCAGCAGCCAAGATGCGGGGCGACGAGATGGCTACACCTTC. The gene calls are TRBV4-3 and TRBJ1-2, with D perhaps TRBD1 (5 bases). The CDR3 has 15 amino acids. CDR1 is LGHNA, CDR2 YSLEER, per germline. With 0 bases removed from V and 6 bases from J, the gap between germline ends came to 14 bases.

The chain uses TRBV9 and TRBJ1-2; the match to TRBD1 covers 7 bases. In germline, CDR1 is SGDLS, CDR2 YYNGEE. Trimming took 2 bases from V and 4 from J; bases not matched to a gene: 11. CDR3 length equals 16 residues. DNA of the CDR3: TGTGCCAGCAGCGTTGGGACAGCGGGGAGGACCTATGGCTACACCTTC. This gives the protein CASSVGTAGRTYGYTF.

V gene TRBV19 combines with J gene TRBJ1-3; no firm D call. The V and J ends lost 6 bases and 0 bases respectively, with 6 bases between them. Germline lookup yields CDR1 LNHDA and CDR2 SQIVND (reference sequence). CDR3 length: 13 amino acids. Here the CDR3 reads CASRAISGNTIYF. As DNA, the CDR3 is TGTGCCAGTAGAGCTATCTCTGGAAACACCATATATTTT.

The gene calls are TRBV19 and TRBJ1-2, with a possible D match to TRBD1 (5 bases). Germline assignment: CDR1 LNHDA and CDR2 SQIVND (reference sequence). Trimming removed 7 bases from V and 8 bases from J, with 20 bases in between. The CDR3 loop spans 14 amino acids. CDR3 sequence: CASTKGDSMGGYTF. CDR3 DNA: TGTGCCAGTACCAAAGGGGATAGTATGGGAGGCTACACCTTC.

This chain joins TRBV7-9 and TRBJ1-5; 7 bases agree with TRBD1. CDR3 length equals 15 residues. Trimming removed 1 base from V and 1 base from J; junction bases left unmatched: 1. The germline V gene has CDR1 SEHNR and CDR2 FQNEAQ (reference sequence). CDR3 DNA: TGTGCCAGCAGCTTAGAGGGGGCGAGCAATCAGCCCCAGCATTTT. It translates to CASSLEGASNQPQHF.

This clone was seen just once. The CDR3 is CASSPGDQPQHF. DNA for the CDR3: TGTGCCAGCTCACCTGGAGATCAGCCCCAGCATTTT. The rearrangement joins TRBV18 to TRBJ1-5; D is uncertain. Germline assignment: CDR1 KGHSH and CDR2 LQKENI. The CDR3 is 12 amino acids. With 3 bases removed from V and 5 bases from J, the gap between germline ends came to 5 bases.

The genes are TRBV5-5 and TRBJ2-7, with TRBD1 as a possible D gene (6 bases). V dropped 0 bases and J dropped 2 bases, with 18 bases sitting between them. Germline V gene data show CDR1 as SGHKS and CDR2 as YYEKEE (reference sequence). The CDR3 has 17 residues. CDR3 in DNA: TGTGCCAGCAGCTTGGGGGCGGACAGAAATAACCCCTACGAGCAGTACTTC. Translated, it gives CASSLGADRNNPYEQYF.

The rearrangement joins TRBV7-8 to TRBJ1-5, with D perhaps TRBD1 (5 bases). CDR1 SGHVS and CDR2 FQNEAQ come from the germline V gene. The V and J ends lost 5 bases and 7 bases respectively, with 21 bases between them. There are 16 residues in the CDR3. The chain's CDR3 is CASSPHRFGLSQPQHF. The CDR3 region has the DNA TGTGCCAGCAGCCCCCACAGGTTTGGTCTTAGCCAGCCCCAGCATTTT.

This chain joins TRBV5-1 and TRBJ1-4; D remains unclear. CDR1 is SGHRS and CDR2 is YFSETQ in the germline V gene. V was shortened by 1 base and J by 0 bases, with 7 bases between the two germline ends. The CDR3 runs to 15 residues. DNA of the CDR3: TGCGCCAGCAGCTTGACACCAGCAACTAATGAAAAACTGTTTTTT. Its protein product is CASSLTPATNEKLFF.

The chain recombines TRBV19 with TRBJ1-1; D gene uncertain. Germline assignment: CDR1 LNHDA and CDR2 SQIVND (reference sequence). Trimming removed 2 bases at V and 0 bases at J, with 7 bases between. This CDR3 spans 14 amino acids. The CDR3 DNA sequence: TGTGCCAGTAGTATAAGGAACGTGAACACTGAAGCTTTCTTT. Amino acid sequence: CASSIRNVNTEAFF.

The chain links TRBV9 to TRBJ2-1; D may be TRBD1 (5 bases). The V gene lost 3 bases and the J gene lost 3 bases, with 13 bases spanning the gap. This CDR3 is built from 15 residues. CDR1 SGDLS and CDR2 YYNGEE come from the germline V gene. CDR3 nucleotides: TGTGCCAGCAGCGCAACATTAGGGGACTACAATGAGCAGTTCTTC. Its protein is CASSATLGDYNEQFF.

This chain uses TRBV21-1 with TRBJ2-2. TRBV21-1 is noted as a pseudogene. The CDR3 sequence is 12 residues long. CDR3 loop: CARGWHTGELFF. The CDR3 DNA is TGTGCCAGGGGGTGGCACACCGGGGAGCTGTTTTTT.

V and J are TRBV3-1 (or the pseudogene TRBV3-2) and TRBJ1-1, with D perhaps matching TRBD1 (5 bases). CDR1 is LGHDT, CDR2 YNNKEL, per germline (reference sequence). Trimming took 0 bases from V and 5 from J, leaving 16 bases between them. This CDR3 contains 16 residues. CDR3 nucleotide sequence: TGTGCCAGCAGCCAAGATTTCCGGGGGTCTGGGACTGAAGCTTTCTTT. It codes for CASSQDFRGSGTEAFF.

The sample holds a few counts of this clone. The chain is built from TRBV6-4 and TRBJ2-1; D gene ambiguous. This CDR3 has 14 residues. V lost 3 bases, J lost 6 bases, and 12 bases lay in between. CDR1 and CDR2 (germline): MRHNA, SNTAGT. The DNA for the CDR3 is TGTGCCAGCAGTGAATCTCAACACCTCAATGAGCAGTTCTTC. Translation gives CASSESQHLNEQFF.

The chain links TRBV27 to TRBJ2-7, with D possibly matching TRBD1 (6 bases). Germline CDR1 reads MNHEY; CDR2 reads SMNVEV (reference sequence). CDR3 length: 15 residues. V was pared by 3 bases and J by 1 base, with 13 bases between. The CDR3 reads CASSFATGPSYEQYF. In DNA, the CDR3 is TGTGCCAGCAGTTTCGCGACAGGCCCATCCTACGAGCAGTACTTC.

J is TRBJ1-1 and V is TRBV19; D not certain. CDR1 and CDR2 from the germline V gene are LNHDA and SQIVND (reference sequence). This CDR3 spans 15 amino acids. Trimming stripped 6 bases from V and 4 bases from J, with 18 bases between. The CDR3 reads CASSSTSLDGTEAFF. DNA of the CDR3: TGTGCCAGTAGCTCAACTTCTTTGGATGGCACTGAAGCTTTCTTT.